This passage covers 8 T cell receptor beta chains from one sample sequenced in a study of Graves' ophthalmopathy and Graves' hyperthyroidism. For repertoire sequencing, the TCR beta CDR3 regions were amplified from RNA transcripts. First-round RT-PCR employed HTBI primers, with a second-round multiplex PCR after it. Each CDR3 protein gets one entry after TCRdb re-called the multiplex PCR reads with MiXCR. Here the sample spans approximately 1.2 million distinct CDR3 sequences, about two fifths being singletons. The sample taken for sequencing was peripheral blood or thyroid tissue (not recorded which). The receptors were gathered from an adult man with Graves' hyperthyroidism.

This clonotype was counted many times. The chain recombines TRBV10-2 with TRBJ2-7; 8 bases fit TRBD1. Germline V gives CDR1 WSHSY, CDR2 SAAADI. This CDR3 comprises 18 residues. After removal of 2 bases from V and 4 bases from J, the junction contained 16 bases not matched to a gene. The CDR3 DNA is TGCGCCAGCAGTGAGCGGGCAGGGGGCGCGGGGTCCAGGTACGAGCAGTACTTC. Its translation is CASSERAGGAGSRYEQYF.

A note on this clonotype: The junction departs from germline at one end; a sequencing error may be responsible. The V gene is TRBV14, the J gene TRBJ1-1, with D possibly TRBD1 on 6 matching bases. Germline lookup yields CDR1 SGHDN and CDR2 FVKESK. The CDR3 is 16 residues long. This CDR3 is CDSSEPHREMNTEAFF. Here the CDR3 DNA reads TGTGACAGCAGTGAACCCCACAGGGAAATGAACACTGAAGCTTTCTTT.

The rearrangement joins TRBV6-1 to TRBJ2-7; tentative D call: TRBD2 (5 bases). The CDR3 contains 16 residues. Germline V lookup: CDR1 MNHNS, CDR2 SASEGT. Trimming took 1 base from V and 3 from J, leaving 16 bases between them. This CDR3 is CASSEGSRDTSYEQYF. CDR3 DNA: TGTGCCAGCAGTGAAGGGTCCCGAGACACTAGCTACGAGCAGTACTTC.

V is TRBV4-3 and J is TRBJ2-7, with 14 bases fitting TRBD2. Germline V lookup: CDR1 LGHNA, CDR2 YSLEER. The V segment lost 4 bases and the J segment 6 bases; nucleotides outside the gene matches: 11. This CDR3 is 17 amino acids long. CDR3 coding DNA: TGCGCCAGCAGCCCCGAACCCCGACTAGCGGGGGGGCTCGAGCAGTACTTC. Translation gives CASSPEPRLAGGLEQYF.

This rearrangement joins TRBV12-3 or TRBV12-4 to TRBJ2-7, with 10 bases that match TRBD2. The CDR3 runs 15 residues. V was clipped by 3 bases and J by 4 bases; unmatched bases: 6. The CDR3 bases are TGTGCCAGCAGTTTTGGAGCGGGAGGGGCGTACGAGCAGTACTTC. This gives the protein CASSFGAGGAYEQYF.

This clonotype was detected many times. This chain connects TRBV20-1 to TRBJ2-5, with D possibly being TRBD1 (6 bases). The V gene lost 6 bases and the J gene lost 2 bases, with 16 bases spanning the gap. Germline V gives CDR1 DFQATT, CDR2 SNEGSKA (reference sequence). CDR3 length equals 14 residues. In nucleotides, the CDR3 is TGCAGTGCCAACCTCCCGACAGGACAAGAGACCCAGTACTTC. The encoded protein is CSANLPTGQETQYF.

A note on this clonotype: A read error may account for a junction end that differs from germline. The CDR3 DNA is TGTGCCAGCAGTCGACAGGGCTTC. Its protein product is CASSRQGF. This sequence joins TRBV6-5 and TRBJ2-7; 7 bases line up with TRBD1. Germline V gene sequence: CDR1 MNHEY, CDR2 SVGAGI. The CDR3 loop spans 8 amino acids.

The rearrangement joins TRBV4-2 to TRBJ1-3; 9 positions match TRBD1. The V segment lost 5 bases and the J segment 0 bases; nucleotides outside the gene matches: 5. Germline-derived CDR1 and CDR2 are LGHNA and YNFKEQ. This CDR3 contains 16 residues. The CDR3 DNA follows: TGTGCCAGCAGCGACGACAGGGGGAACTCTGGAAACACCATATATTTT. Encoded protein: CASSDDRGNSGNTIYF.